Shown below are 32 T cell receptor beta chains from a single sample sequenced in a study of preoperative IRX-2 immunotherapy in early breast cancer. Treatment given: preoperative locoregional IRX-2 cytokine immunotherapy. TCRdb's copy holds only in-frame clones and misses some; the assay was immunoSEQ multiplex PCR. The repertoire includes approximately 98,000 clones, roughly 90% of them detected once, and roughly 2% sits in the top ten. This specimen consisted of tumor tissue, obtained after IRX-2 immunotherapy. The source is a human donor with breast cancer.

The gene calls are TRBV23-1 and TRBJ2-4; TRBD1 aligns across 9 bases. TRBV23-1 is treated as an ORF (open reading frame) with a function not yet certain. The CDR3 has 17 amino acids. After removal of 6 bases from V and 0 bases from J, the junction contained 9 bases not matched to a gene. CDR3 loop: CASSQGTGTLAKNIQYF. The CDR3 DNA follows: TGCGCCAGCAGCCAAGGGACAGGGACGTTAGCCAAAAACATTCAGTACTTC.

This chain joins TRBV12-5 and TRBJ2-1, with D perhaps TRBD1 (6 bases). Trimming stripped 1 base from V and 1 base from J, with 8 bases between. The CDR3 has 15 residues. CDR1 and CDR2 (germline): LGHNT, FRNRAP. CDR3 nucleotides: TGTGCTAGTGGTTTGGGGCAGGGGTCCTACAATGAGCAGTTCTTC. This translates into CASGLGQGSYNEQFF.

The chain couples TRBV19 to TRBJ1-1, with TRBD1 identical over 7 bases. The CDR3 runs to 13 residues. CDR1 and CDR2 from the germline V gene are LNHDA and SQIVND (reference sequence). V gave up 4 bases and J gave up 3 bases; unmatched junction bases: 2. CDR3 amino acids: CASSRQGDTEAFF. The CDR3 coding sequence is TGTGCCAGTAGTAGACAGGGAGACACTGAAGCTTTCTTT.

The rearrangement joins TRBV29-1 to TRBJ2-1; 7 bases fit TRBD1. The CDR3 has 21 residues. Germline-derived CDR1 and CDR2 are SQVTM and ANQGSEA. After removal of 0 bases from V and 2 bases from J, the junction contained 22 bases not matched to a gene. The CDR3 sequence is CSVEDWQTGKGPEAPYNEQFF. The DNA of the CDR3 is TGCAGCGTTGAAGATTGGCAGACAGGGAAAGGCCCAGAGGCCCCCTACAATGAGCAGTTCTTC.

This clone has a handful of counts. The chain joins TRBV14 to TRBJ2-7; 7 nucleotides agree with TRBD2. Trimming cost V 4 bases and J 3 bases; bases outside gene matches: 9. The CDR3 is made up of 15 amino acids. Germline V gene sequence: CDR1 SGHDN, CDR2 FVKESK. The CDR3 DNA reads as TGTGCCAGCAGCCCCATCGGGGGGTGGGGCTACGAGCAGTACTTC. Protein: CASSPIGGWGYEQYF.

J is TRBJ1-5 and V is TRBV7-2; D call uncertain. The CDR3 has 13 residues. The ends were cut back, 3 bases at V and 4 bases at J, with 7 bases in the middle. Germline values: CDR1 SGHTA, CDR2 FQGNSA. In DNA form, the CDR3 reads TGTGCCAGCAGCTTCGGGAAAAATCAGCCCCAGCATTTT. Residues: CASSFGKNQPQHF.

V gene TRBV14 combines with J gene TRBJ1-1; 8 bases agree with TRBD1. The CDR3 runs 15 residues. V gave up 7 bases and J gave up 0 bases; unmatched junction bases: 7. Germline CDR1 reads SGHDN; CDR2 reads FVKESK. The CDR3 coding sequence is TGTGCCAGCACCCCCTCGGGACAGGTGAACACTGAAGCTTTCTTT. Residues: CASTPSGQVNTEAFF.

This chain uses TRBV5-1 with TRBJ2-3; 7 bases line up with TRBD2. The junction had 12 bases not matched to a gene; V was cut back by 4 bases and J by 4 bases. Germline CDR1 is SGHRS and CDR2 is YFSETQ. CDR3 length equals 16 residues. CDR3 residues: CASSPLTSKSPDTQYF. CDR3 nucleotide sequence: TGCGCCAGCAGCCCCCTGACTAGCAAGTCCCCAGATACGCAGTATTTT.

This chain uses TRBV6-8 with TRBJ2-3, with 7 bases identical to TRBD1. The germline V gene has CDR1 MNHGY and CDR2 SAAAGT. The trim removed 7 bases at V and 6 bases at J, leaving 4 bases unmatched. This CDR3 is built from 12 residues. The CDR3 coding sequence is TGTGCCAGCAAAAAGGGGGCGGATACGCAGTATTTT. The encoded protein is CASKKGADTQYF.

The table lists this clone with a count of one. V usage is TRBV23-1 and J usage is TRBJ1-4; 7 nucleotides line up with TRBD1. TRBV23-1 is recorded as an ORF, its role being uncertain. The CDR3 has 13 amino acids. J was trimmed by 8 bases and V by 6 bases; bases with no gene match: 6. Here the CDR3 DNA reads TGCGCCAGCAGCTCAGGGGGTCTGGAAAAACTGTTTTTT. Translated: CASSSGGLEKLFF.

The chain recombines TRBV19 with TRBJ1-1; no clear D. With 6 bases removed from V and 1 base from J, the gap between germline ends came to 3 bases. The CDR3 sequence is 11 residues long. Per the germline V gene, CDR1 is LNHDA and CDR2 is SQIVND (reference sequence). The CDR3: CASSQNTEAFF. DNA for the CDR3: TGTGCCAGTAGCCAGAACACTGAAGCTTTCTTT.

This chain uses TRBV7-4 with TRBJ1-4; no definite D call. The CDR3 extends over 16 amino acids. V was clipped by 5 bases and J by 0 bases, with 13 bases between them. Per the germline V gene, CDR1 is SGHVT and CDR2 is SQSDAQ. This CDR3 reads CASSQHGRATNEKLFF. The CDR3 coding sequence is TGTGCCAGCAGCCAACACGGGAGGGCAACTAATGAAAAACTGTTTTTT. Full variable domain (outside the CDR3, taken from reference TRBV7-4 and TRBJ1-4): GAGVSQSPRYKVAKRGRDVALRCDSISGHVTLYWYRQTLGQGSEVLTYSQSDAQRDKSGRPSGRFSAERPERSVSTLKIQRTEQGDSAVYLCASSQHGRATNEKLFFGSGTQLSVL.

The chain employs TRBV18 and TRBJ2-3; 11 bases agree with TRBD1. Trimming cost V 4 bases and J 6 bases; bases outside gene matches: 6. The CDR3 extends over 15 amino acids. The germline CDR1 and CDR2 sequences are KGHSH and LQKENI. The CDR3 region is CASSRGQGVGDTQYF. The CDR3 bases are TGTGCCAGCTCACGGGGACAGGGGGTCGGCGATACGCAGTATTTT.

The chain uses TRBV6-8 and TRBJ2-7; a weak D match, TRBD1 (6 bases). The CDR3 extends over 13 amino acids. CDR1 is MNHGY, CDR2 SAAAGT, per germline. V gave up 10 bases and J gave up 2 bases, with 15 bases separating them. The CDR3 coding sequence is TGTGCCACCTGGGGGACACCAACCTACGAGCAGTACTTC. It is translated as CATWGTPTYEQYF.

The CDR3 DNA is TGTGCCAGTAGCCCCCGTGGGGATTCTGAAGCTTTCTTT. This encodes CASSPRGDSEAFF. This chain uses TRBV19 with TRBJ1-1; D is ambiguous. CDR1 and CDR2 from the germline V gene are LNHDA and SQIVND (reference sequence). The V end was cut by 6 bases, the J end by 6 bases, with 14 bases between. This CDR3 contains 13 residues.

Only one count was recorded for this clone. The chain is built from TRBV19 and TRBJ2-1; D call uncertain. The V gene lost 1 base and the J gene lost 8 bases, with 18 bases spanning the gap. Germline V gene data show CDR1 as LNHDA and CDR2 as SQIVND (reference sequence). This CDR3 contains 16 residues. In DNA, the CDR3 is TGTGCCAGTAGTATAGGCCGGGCTGAGCGCTTCGATGAGCAGTTCTTC. It specifies CASSIGRAERFDEQFF.

The V call is TRBV6-8, the J call TRBJ1-1, with 7 nucleotides matching TRBD1. The CDR3 runs 17 residues. Trimming at V came to 2 bases and at J to 0 bases, leaving 9 bases not matched to a gene. CDR1 MNHGY and CDR2 SAAAGT come from the germline V gene. CDR3 DNA: TGTGCCAGCAGTTACGGGCGTAGGGACAGAATGAACACTGAAGCTTTCTTT. Protein: CASSYGRRDRMNTEAFF.

The rearrangement uses TRBV6-8 and TRBJ2-1, with D perhaps being TRBD1 or TRBD2 (5 bases each). V gave up 4 bases and J gave up 7 bases, with 14 bases separating them. From germline, CDR1 is MNHGY and CDR2 SAAAGT. This CDR3 is built from 14 residues. CDR3 in DNA: TGTGCCAGCAGTTCCTCCGGGACCAGGAATGAGCAGTTCTTC. It yields the protein CASSSSGTRNEQFF.

This clone showed up just once. The rearrangement uses TRBV10-3 and TRBJ1-2; D might be TRBD1 (6 bases). The length of the CDR3 is 14 residues. V was cut by 2 bases and J by 4 bases, with 11 bases left in between. The germline CDR1 and CDR2 sequences are ENHRY and SYGVKD. CDR3 sequence reads: CAISELGQLYGYTF. Here the CDR3 DNA reads TGTGCCATCAGTGAGCTAGGACAGCTCTATGGCTACACCTTC.

The table lists this clone with a count of one. The V gene is TRBV28, the J gene TRBJ2-1; tentatively, D is TRBD1 or TRBD2 (5 bases each). Trimming removed 1 base from V and 4 bases from J, with 20 bases in between. The CDR3 runs 18 residues. Germline V gene data show CDR1 as MDHEN and CDR2 as SYDVKM. In nucleotides, the CDR3 is TGTGCCAGCAGTTTATTGTCGTACAGCCAGAGGGGATACAATGAGCAGTTCTTC. Its protein is CASSLLSYSQRGYNEQFF.

V is TRBV30 and J is TRBJ1-5, with D possibly matching TRBD1 (6 bases). The CDR3 runs 13 residues. The germline CDR1 and CDR2 sequences are GTSNPN and SVGIG (reference sequence). V lost 5 bases to trimming and J lost 3 bases, with 11 bases between them. The chain's CDR3 is CAWATGSNQPQHF. The CDR3 nucleotides are TGTGCCTGGGCCACAGGGTCCAATCAGCCCCAGCATTTT.

The chain employs TRBV28 and TRBJ1-5, with D perhaps matching TRBD1 (6 bases). CDR1 is MDHEN, CDR2 SYDVKM, per germline. Trimming left V 5 bases short and J 11 bases short, with 22 bases between. The CDR3 consists of 15 residues. The CDR3 region has the DNA TGTGCCAGCAGTCACCTGGACAGAGGGCTGGGGGCCCAGCATTTT. Its translation is CASSHLDRGLGAQHF.

This sequence joins TRBV6-8 and TRBJ2-7; D gene ambiguous. Germline V lookup: CDR1 MNHGY, CDR2 SAAAGT. The germline V and J ends were trimmed by 6 bases and 6 bases, with 21 bases remaining between them. The CDR3 length is 15 residues. The CDR3 DNA reads TGTGCCAGCAGCCCTCTACGGAGAGATTCTCTCGAGCAGTACTTC. Translation: CASSPLRRDSLEQYF.

This sequence joins TRBV28 and TRBJ1-2, with D possibly being TRBD1 (5 bases). The CDR3 has 14 amino acids. The germline CDR1 and CDR2 sequences are MDHEN and SYDVKM. V lost 2 bases to trimming and J lost 9 bases, with 16 bases between them. In DNA, the CDR3 is TGTGCCAGCAGTTTAGTTCAGGGACGGGGTAGCTACACCTTC. This gives the protein CASSLVQGRGSYTF.

The rearrangement links TRBV7-8 to TRBJ2-2; maybe TRBD2 (5 bases). Trimming cost V 3 bases and J 5 bases, with 13 bases left between them. Germline V lookup: CDR1 SGHVS, CDR2 FQNEAQ. There are 15 residues in the CDR3. For the CDR3, the DNA is TGTGCCAGCAGCTTGGTTTTCGGGGTAACCGGGGAGCTGTTTTTT. This translates into CASSLVFGVTGELFF.

The chain is built from TRBV28 and TRBJ2-7; 7 bases map to TRBD2. The CDR3 totals 13 residues. Looked up from germline, CDR1 is MDHEN and CDR2 is SYDVKM. Unmatched junction bases numbered 8, after V lost 7 bases and J lost 5 bases. CDR3 in amino acids: CASTIPGRDEQYF. As DNA, the CDR3 is TGTGCCAGCACCATTCCAGGGAGGGACGAGCAGTACTTC.

This clone has a single count. This chain uses TRBV6-8 with TRBJ1-5; 8 positions match TRBD1. Germline CDR1 MNHGY, CDR2 SAAAGT. The CDR3 has 15 amino acids. V shed 0 bases, J shed 3 bases, and the junction held 1 base outside the gene matches. CDR3 loop: CASSYSTGDNQPQHF. DNA of the CDR3: TGTGCCAGCAGTTACTCGACAGGGGACAATCAGCCCCAGCATTTT.

This chain links TRBV7-4 with TRBJ2-5, with D perhaps matching TRBD2 (6 bases). The CDR3 is made up of 16 amino acids. Germline CDR1 and CDR2: SGHVT and SQSDAQ. Trimming shortened V by 1 base and J by 3 bases, and 15 bases separated the two germline ends. This chain's CDR3 is CASSLELGEVEETQYF. The CDR3 nucleotides are TGTGCCAGCAGCTTAGAGTTGGGGGAGGTTGAAGAGACCCAGTACTTC.

The chain combines TRBV6-9 with TRBJ1-1; D gene unclear. The V and J ends lost 6 bases and 3 bases respectively, with 11 bases between them. CDR1 is MNHGY, CDR2 SVAAGI, per germline. The CDR3 totals 13 residues. CDR3 nucleotide sequence: TGTGCCAGCAGGCCCACTTGGGACACTGAAGCTTTCTTT. Translation gives CASRPTWDTEAFF.

With regard to this clone: Other DNA sequences within the sample encode an identical CDR3. The CDR3 nucleotides read TGTGCCAGCAGCCTTCCCGGGACAGGGAGCTACGAGCAGTACTTC. The encoded protein is CASSLPGTGSYEQYF. The rearrangement joins TRBV28 to TRBJ2-7, with 9 bases identical to TRBD1. V was pared by 6 bases and J by 3 bases, with 9 bases of the junction left unmatched. Germline assignment: CDR1 MDHEN and CDR2 SYDVKM. This CDR3 comprises 15 residues.

The chain links TRBV25-1 to TRBJ2-7; no reliable D call. Per germline, CDR1 MGHDK and CDR2 SYGVNS. The CDR3 is 12 amino acids. V gave up 3 bases and J gave up 4 bases, with 7 bases separating them. DNA of the CDR3: TGTGCCAGCAGTGATCTCCGGTACGAGCAGTACTTC. Its translation: CASSDLRYEQYF.

This CDR3 is CASSEGGHGHTGELFF. CDR3 sequence (DNA): TGTGCCAGCAGTGAAGGGGGCCACGGACACACCGGGGAGCTGTTTTTT. The chain has TRBV2 and TRBJ2-2, with D possibly matching TRBD1 (5 bases). Deletions cut 1 base from V and 3 bases from J, with 12 bases between. Germline-derived CDR1 and CDR2 are SNHLY and FYNNEI. The CDR3 has 16 amino acids.